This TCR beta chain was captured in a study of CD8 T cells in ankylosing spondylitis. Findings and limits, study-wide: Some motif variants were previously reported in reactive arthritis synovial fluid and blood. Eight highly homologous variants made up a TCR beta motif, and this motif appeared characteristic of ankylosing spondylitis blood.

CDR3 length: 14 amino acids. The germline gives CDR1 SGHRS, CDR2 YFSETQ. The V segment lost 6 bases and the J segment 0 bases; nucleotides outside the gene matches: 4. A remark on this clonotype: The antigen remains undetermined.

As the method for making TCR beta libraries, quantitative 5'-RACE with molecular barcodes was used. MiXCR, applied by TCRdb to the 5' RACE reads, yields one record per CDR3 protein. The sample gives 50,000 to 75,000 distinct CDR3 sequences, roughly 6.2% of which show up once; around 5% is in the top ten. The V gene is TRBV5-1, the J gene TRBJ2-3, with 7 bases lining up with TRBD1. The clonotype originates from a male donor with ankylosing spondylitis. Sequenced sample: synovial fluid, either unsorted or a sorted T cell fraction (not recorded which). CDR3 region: CASKGQLSTDTQYF. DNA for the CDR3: TGCGCCAGCAAGGGACAGCTTAGCACAGATACGCAGTATTTT.